This TCR beta chain was identified during a study of monozygotic twins with inflammatory bowel disease (dated by TCRdb to the late 2010s). About the full investigation: The full study comprised around 28 monozygotic twin pairs: nine German pairs (four IBD-concordant, five IBD-discordant) and 19 IBD-discordant Danish pairs. Each individual had, on average, about 151 000 unique TCRalpha sequences and 181 000 unique TCRbeta sequences available for analysis. Within discordant pairs, disease-associated traits were sought mainly by comparing IBD patients with their genetically identical healthy co-twins. The full study reports these points: No single strong signal or clonotype linked to IBD turned up in the results, so the idea that one exists was not supported. Because patients received different immunosuppressive treatments, the repertoires may have picked up extra background noise and variability between individuals. Repertoire similarity did not differ between concordant and discordant twins, possibly due to limited statistical power. Different T cell subtypes could not be distinguished in the analysis. TCRbeta repertoire diversity, by inverse Simpson index, was decreased in IBD patients compared with their healthy co-twins. Compared with healthy twins, IBD patients had fewer clonotypes in common with other individuals, a difference most pronounced in patients showing signs of disease activity.

Reading from cysteine to phenylalanine, the CDR3 counts 16 amino acids. DNA was not recorded. CDR1 and CDR2, per the germline V gene, are MGHDK and SYGVNS. The library was obtained by 5' RACE. Each TCR library was prepared from about 4,000 ng of total RNA. For each sample, cDNA was synthesized in eight separate reactions using SMARTScribe reverse transcriptase. During cDNA synthesis, unique molecular identifiers containing a 6-nucleotide sample barcode were introduced by template switching. TCRalpha and TCRbeta cDNA was amplified in two nested PCRs of 16 and 9 cycles, and bead purification was carried out after each PCR. Before amplification, the cDNA was both treated with uracil DNA-glycosylase and purified with the QIAquick PCR purification kit. In the second PCR, Illumina TruSeq-compatible adapters and sample-specific barcodes were added. TapeStation and Qubit were used to check library quality and concentration, and around 4.7 ng of each library was pooled. Sequencing of the pooled libraries was done on an Illumina HiSeq2500 single-index Rapid Run using custom sequencing primers and 2 x 100 bp reads. The study's own analysis went as follows. MiGEC version 1.2.6 was used for UMI-based consensus assembly, which corrected PCR and sequencing errors. MiXCR version 2.1.1 was used to carry out V(D)J alignment, clonotype assembly and CDR3 extraction. To normalise gene usage, clonotype sharing and MAIT/NKT TCR abundance, the top 1000, 10 000 and 20 000 clonotypes in each sample were analysed. After downsampling to 27 000 UMIs, diversity was calculated as the inverse Simpson index using the vegan R package. Paired Mann-Whitney U tests were applied to discordant twin pairs, with Benjamini-Hochberg correction for multiple testing. TCRdb reprocessed the reads and provides one entry for every CDR3 protein sequence; no DNA is given. The V and J calls were determined by TCRdb, not by the authors. The sample has more than 100,000 distinct CDR3 sequences on record. The top ten constitute roughly 1.9% of the sample.

From each donor, an approximately 2.5 ml peripheral blood sample was drawn into PAXgene tubes and stored at -80 degrees C. Without any T cell sorting, total RNA was extracted from whole blood using the PAXgene blood miRNA kit on an automated QIAcube. Peripheral blood from monozygotic twin pairs, either concordant or discordant for inflammatory bowel disease, underwent deep TCRalpha and TCRbeta repertoire profiling that used unique molecular barcoding. Smoking habits were recorded for all twin pairs, and individuals were classified as current, former or never smokers. Comments on this clonotype: Its antigen specificity is not known.

The receptor chain draws on TRBV25-1 and TRBJ2-5; TCRdb designates TRBD1, a call that cannot be tested without DNA. The sample taken for sequencing was blood. The clonotype comes from a human donor with ulcerative colitis or Crohn's disease, or a healthy co-twin of an affected twin (not recorded which). For the CDR3, the sequence is CASSEGQGAVQETQYF.